These 23 T cell receptor beta chains share one sample of origin, sequenced in a study of cytomegalovirus exposure and HLA in healthy donors. 13 Jbeta primers and 60 Vbeta primers were used for the PCR. TCRdb keeps only in-frame clones here, not all; method: immunoSEQ multiplex PCR. Altogether 100,000 to 150,000 clones are present, 75% to 80% being singletons, with the ten largest covering roughly 4%. Material: PBMCs. Every receptor here comes from a man aged 35 to 55 in good health and CMV-seronegative.

The CDR3 region has the DNA TGTGCCAGCAGTCCTGTGGACTTTAGCACAGATACGCAGTATTTT. This sequence encodes CASSPVDFSTDTQYF. The chain uses TRBV28 and TRBJ2-3, with a weak D call TRBD2 (5 bases). The germline V gene has CDR1 MDHEN and CDR2 SYDVKM. The CDR3 is 15 amino acids. V lost 5 bases and J 0 bases, leaving 12 bases between the germline ends.

The chain employs TRBV7-6 and TRBJ2-1, with 9 nucleotides matching TRBD1. There are 15 residues in the CDR3. The ends lost 4 bases at V and 4 bases at J; junction bases unmatched: 5. Germline V CDR1 and CDR2: SGHVS, FNYEAQ. The CDR3 bases are TGTGCCAGCAGCTATCCGGGACAGGGTTACAATGAGCAGTTCTTC. Translated: CASSYPGQGYNEQFF.

J is TRBJ2-7 and V is TRBV4-1; 7 bases line up with TRBD1. The CDR3 has 14 amino acids. V dropped 2 bases and J dropped 4; count of bases not matched to a gene: 5. Germline CDR1 reads MGHRA; CDR2 reads YSYEKL. CDR3 sequence reads: CASSQPRTGYEQYF. DNA of the CDR3: TGCGCCAGCAGCCAACCCCGGACAGGTTACGAGCAGTACTTC.

The chain joins TRBV6-1 to TRBJ2-1; D remains unclear. V lost 5 bases to trimming and J lost 4 bases, with 6 bases between them. CDR1 is MNHNS, CDR2 SASEGT, per germline. The CDR3 spans 12 residues. The CDR3 sequence: CASSLLYNEQFF. The CDR3 DNA reads TGTGCCAGCAGTTTACTGTACAATGAGCAGTTCTTC.

The chain uses TRBV18 and TRBJ2-7; D ambiguous. The V gene lost 0 bases and the J gene lost 0 bases, with 9 bases spanning the gap. Germline V gene data show CDR1 as KGHSH and CDR2 as LQKENI. The CDR3 covers 15 residues. The CDR3 region is CASSPPLTFSYEQYF. CDR3 DNA: TGTGCCAGCTCACCACCGCTGACATTCTCCTACGAGCAGTACTTC.

The gene calls are TRBV7-3 and TRBJ2-5; 7 bases are shared with TRBD2. The CDR3 totals 15 residues. J gave up 11 bases and V 1 base, and 13 bases lay outside the gene matches. Germline V gene data show CDR1 as SGHTA and CDR2 as FQGTGA. The DNA for the CDR3 is TGTGCCAGCAGCTTAAGGACGGGGGGACGGGGAGAGCAGTACTTC. It yields the protein CASSLRTGGRGEQYF. Using reference TRBV7-3 and TRBJ2-5 for the parts outside the CDR3, the full variable domain is GAGVSQTPSNKVTEKGKYVELRCDPISGHTALYWYRQSLGQGPEFLIYFQGTGAADDSGLPNDRFFAVRPEGSVSTLKIQRTERGDSAVYLCASSLRTGGRGEQYFGPGTRLLVL.

This chain uses TRBV6-1 with TRBJ1-2; 8 bases are a match to TRBD1. V was pared by 1 base and J by 2 bases, with 15 bases of the junction left unmatched. In germline, CDR1 is MNHNS, CDR2 SASEGT. There are 19 residues in the CDR3. CDR3 protein: CASSEEIARGRSPNYGYTF. The DNA of the CDR3 is TGTGCCAGCAGTGAAGAGATAGCCAGGGGGCGCTCCCCGAACTATGGCTACACCTTC.

The chain is built from TRBV7-3 and TRBJ2-1, with D uncertain. Germline V gene lookup returns CDR1 SGHTA and CDR2 FQGTGA. V was pared by 3 bases and J by 0 bases, with 9 bases between. The length of the CDR3 is 15 residues. CDR3 loop: CASSLTSSSYNEQFF. Written as DNA, the CDR3 is TGTGCCAGCAGCTTGACATCGAGCTCCTACAATGAGCAGTTCTTC.

This chain links TRBV5-4 with TRBJ2-1; TRBD2 matches at 14 bases. This CDR3 has 15 amino acids. Germline V CDR1 and CDR2: SGHNT, YYREEE (reference sequence). V trimming: 5 bases; J trimming: 10 bases; junction bases outside the gene matches: 8. In nucleotides, the CDR3 is TGTGCCAGCAGACCTACGGGACTAGCGGGGGCAGAGCAGTTCTTC. Amino acid sequence: CASRPTGLAGAEQFF.

This chain joins TRBV9 and TRBJ1-1, with D unresolved. The V gene lost 2 bases and the J gene lost 2 bases, with 10 bases spanning the gap. Looked up from germline, CDR1 is SGDLS and CDR2 is YYNGEE. This CDR3 contains 14 residues. The CDR3 DNA is TGTGCCAGCAGCGTCGCGGGAGCAAACACTGAAGCTTTCTTT. Its protein product is CASSVAGANTEAFF.

The chain joins TRBV4-1 to TRBJ2-1, with TRBD2 identical over 12 bases. The CDR3 has 17 residues. Germline trimming cut 0 bases from V and 7 bases from J; bases unmatched to any gene: 7. CDR1 and CDR2 (germline): MGHRA, YSYEKL. The CDR3 loop is CASSQEGSSGGANEQFF. The DNA for the CDR3 is TGCGCCAGCAGCCAAGAAGGGTCTAGCGGGGGGGCGAATGAGCAGTTCTTC.

This sequence joins TRBV14 and TRBJ1-1, with D maybe TRBD1 (5 bases). V lost 1 base to trimming and J lost 3 bases, with 9 bases between them. The CDR3 runs 14 residues. Germline loops: CDR1 SGHDN, CDR2 FVKESK. In DNA, the CDR3 is TGTGCCAGCAGCCAAGGGACAACTCACACTGAAGCTTTCTTT. Amino acids: CASSQGTTHTEAFF.

V is TRBV19 and J is TRBJ2-7; a possible D gene is TRBD1 (6 bases). The CDR3 covers 13 residues. Trimming pared 6 bases from V and 4 bases from J, leaving 13 bases between. The germline gives CDR1 LNHDA, CDR2 SQIVND (reference sequence). The CDR3 region has the DNA TGTGCCAGTAGCATGACAGGCGAGTACGAGCAGTACTTC. It encodes CASSMTGEYEQYF.

The rearrangement links TRBV7-2 to TRBJ1-5; maybe TRBD1 (5 bases). The CDR3 is 12 amino acids. Germline V CDR1 and CDR2: SGHTA, FQGNSA. Between the trimmed V and J ends, which lost 5 bases and 7 bases, there was a span of 9 bases. CDR3 coding DNA: TGTGCCAGCAGCCCCCCAGGGCAGCCCCAGCATTTT. Its protein is CASSPPGQPQHF.

The V and J genes are TRBV5-1 and TRBJ2-2; TRBD2 matches at 10 bases. This CDR3 region has 14 residues. Germline CDR1 and CDR2: SGHRS and YFSETQ. V dropped 3 bases and J dropped 4; count of bases not matched to a gene: 0. In DNA, the CDR3 is TGCGCCAGCAGCTGGACTAGCGGCACCGGGGAGCTGTTTTTT. Its protein product is CASSWTSGTGELFF.

The gene calls are TRBV6-1 and TRBJ1-5, with unresolved D. This CDR3 contains 14 residues. Germline-derived CDR1 and CDR2 are MNHNS and SASEGT. Trimming removed 6 bases from V and 7 bases from J, with 16 bases in between. CDR3 bases: TGTGCCAGCAGCGGGGTCAGGTTTAAGCAGCCCCAGCATTTT. Amino acids: CASSGVRFKQPQHF.

The genes are TRBV27 and TRBJ1-5; no clear D. Trimming shortened V by 0 bases and J by 6 bases, and 9 bases separated the two germline ends. The V gene's germline CDR1 is MNHEY and CDR2 SMNVEV (reference sequence). The CDR3 covers 14 residues. This CDR3 reads CASSLSPGGQPQHF. The CDR3 DNA is TGTGCCAGCAGTTTATCGCCGGGTGGTCAGCCCCAGCATTTT.

This clone was seen a few times. The chain has TRBV11-2 and TRBJ2-7; 7 positions match TRBD2. The ends lost 5 bases at V and 7 bases at J; junction bases unmatched: 11. The CDR3 consists of 14 residues. Looked up from germline, CDR1 is SGHAT and CDR2 is FQNNGV. This chain's CDR3 is CASSVGDYRREQYF. The CDR3 DNA reads as TGTGCCAGCAGCGTTGGGGACTACCGTCGGGAGCAGTACTTC.

This rearrangement joins TRBV18 to TRBJ1-1; unclear D gene. The CDR3 spans 13 residues. Germline values: CDR1 KGHSH, CDR2 LQKENI. Between the trimmed V and J ends, which lost 8 bases and 6 bases, there was a span of 16 bases. The CDR3 here is CASRARDSAEAFF. The DNA for the CDR3 is TGTGCCAGCCGTGCACGGGATAGCGCTGAAGCTTTCTTT.

The table lists this clone with a count of one. Germline and junction disagree at one end, which may indicate a read error. The rearrangement joins TRBV2 to TRBJ2-4, with D hard to call. CDR1 is SNHLY, CDR2 FYNNEI, per germline. This CDR3 spans 12 amino acids. CDR3 sequence (DNA): TGTGCCAGCAGAGAAGGTCGGGACATTCAGTACTTC. Its translation: CASREGRDIQYF.

As to this clone: One junction end does not reproduce the germline sequence, and a read error may be involved. This chain uses TRBV7-2 with TRBJ1-1; perhaps TRBD1 as D (5 bases). Germline CDR1 SGHTA, CDR2 FQGNSA. This CDR3 contains 13 residues. The DNA of the CDR3 is TGCGTCTGTCGGGGGGATGAAATCACTGAAGCTTTCTTT. Translating it yields CVCRGDEITEAFF. The full variable domain, with the rest looked up from reference TRBV7-2 and TRBJ1-1, is GAGVSQSPSNKVTEKGKDVELRCDPISGHTALYWYRQSLGQGLEFLIYFQGNSAPDKSGLPSDRFSAERTGGSVSTLTIQRTQQEDSAVYLCVCRGDEITEAFFGQGTRLTVV.

The chain has TRBV4-2 and TRBJ2-5, with 10 bases aligning to TRBD1. Judging by the DNA end, TRBJ2-7 fits better; the J call may be wrong. This CDR3 is 14 amino acids long. Per the germline V gene, CDR1 is LGHNA and CDR2 is YNFKEQ. CDR3 DNA sequence: TGTGCCAGCAGCCAACCGGGACAGGGGTACGAGCAGTACTTC. It is translated as CASSQPGQGYEQYF.

This chain uses TRBV7-9 with TRBJ1-2, with D possibly being TRBD1 (5 bases). The CDR3 extends over 16 amino acids. Between the trimmed V and J ends, which lost 4 bases and 4 bases, there was a span of 19 bases. The germline V gene encodes CDR1 SEHNR and CDR2 FQNEAQ (reference sequence). CDR3 residues: CASSSQDTQGLYGYTF. CDR3 nucleotide sequence: TGTGCCAGCAGCTCACAGGACACCCAGGGCCTCTATGGCTACACCTTC.